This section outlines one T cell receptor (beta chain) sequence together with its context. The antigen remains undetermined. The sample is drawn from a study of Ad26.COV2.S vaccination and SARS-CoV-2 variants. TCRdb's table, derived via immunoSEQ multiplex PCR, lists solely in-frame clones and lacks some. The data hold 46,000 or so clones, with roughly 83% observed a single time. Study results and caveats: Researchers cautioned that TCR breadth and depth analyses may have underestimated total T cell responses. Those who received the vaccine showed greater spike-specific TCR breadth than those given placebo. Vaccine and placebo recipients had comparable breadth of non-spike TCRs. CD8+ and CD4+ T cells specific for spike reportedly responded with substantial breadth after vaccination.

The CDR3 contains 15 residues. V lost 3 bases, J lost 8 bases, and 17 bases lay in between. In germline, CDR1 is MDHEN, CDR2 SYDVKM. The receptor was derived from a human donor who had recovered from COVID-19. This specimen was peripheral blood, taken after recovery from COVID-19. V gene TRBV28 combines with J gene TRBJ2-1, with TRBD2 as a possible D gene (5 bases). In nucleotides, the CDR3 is TGTGCCAGCAGTTTCGGAGGAACGGTTACGGATGAGCAGTTCTTC. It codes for CASSFGGTVTDEQFF. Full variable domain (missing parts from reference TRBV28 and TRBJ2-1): DVKVTQSSRYLVKRTGEKVFLECVQDMDHENMFWYRQDPGLGLRLIYFSYDVKMKEKGDIPEGYSVSREKKERFSLILESASTNQTSMYLCASSFGGTVTDEQFFGPGTRLTVL.